The present T cell receptor (beta chain) was sequenced within a study of cytomegalovirus exposure and HLA in healthy donors. Regarding the study as a whole: A later analysis linked a missense DCLRE1C variant to TCR beta V- and J-gene trimming.

It was with 60 Vbeta and 13 Jbeta primers that the PCR ran. Method: immunoSEQ multiplex PCR; TCRdb's copy keeps in-frame clones and lacks some. The table includes 95,000 to 100,000 clones, roughly 70% detected once. This CDR3 comprises 14 residues. From germline, CDR1 is MDHEN and CDR2 SYDVKM. V was clipped by 11 bases and J by 5 bases; unmatched bases: 8. This clone was recorded only once. The antigen is not known. The chain carries TRBV28 and TRBJ2-1, with 11 bases identical to TRBD2. The sample consisted of PBMCs. This clonotype was sampled from a man aged 45-60 years in good health and CMV-seronegative. The CDR3 region has the DNA TGTGCCGTGCCGGGGACTAGCGGAGACAATGAGCAGTTCTTC. It codes for CAVPGTSGDNEQFF.